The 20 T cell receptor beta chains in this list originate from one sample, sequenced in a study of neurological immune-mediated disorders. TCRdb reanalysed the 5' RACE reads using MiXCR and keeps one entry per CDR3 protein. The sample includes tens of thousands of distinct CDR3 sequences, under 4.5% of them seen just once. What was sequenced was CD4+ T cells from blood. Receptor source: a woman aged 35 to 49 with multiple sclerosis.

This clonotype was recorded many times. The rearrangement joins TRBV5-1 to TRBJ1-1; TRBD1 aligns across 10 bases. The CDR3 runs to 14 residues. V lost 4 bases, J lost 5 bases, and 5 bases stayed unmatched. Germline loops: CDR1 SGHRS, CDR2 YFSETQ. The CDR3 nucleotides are TGCGCCAGCAGCGTCGGACAGGGGGGAACTGAAGCTTTCTTT. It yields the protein CASSVGQGGTEAFF.

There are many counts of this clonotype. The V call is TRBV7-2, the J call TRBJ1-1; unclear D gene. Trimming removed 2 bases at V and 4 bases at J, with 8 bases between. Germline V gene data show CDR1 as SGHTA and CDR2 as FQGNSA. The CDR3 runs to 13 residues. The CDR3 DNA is TGTGCCAGCAGCTTACCCCAGAGCACTGAAGCTTTCTTT. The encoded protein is CASSLPQSTEAFF.

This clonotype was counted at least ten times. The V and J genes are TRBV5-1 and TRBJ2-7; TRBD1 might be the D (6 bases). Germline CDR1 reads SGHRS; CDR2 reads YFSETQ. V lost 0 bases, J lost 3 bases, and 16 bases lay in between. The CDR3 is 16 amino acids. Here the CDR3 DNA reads TGCGCCAGCAGCTTGGCCCCCGGGACACATTACTACGAGCAGTACTTC. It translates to CASSLAPGTHYYEQYF.

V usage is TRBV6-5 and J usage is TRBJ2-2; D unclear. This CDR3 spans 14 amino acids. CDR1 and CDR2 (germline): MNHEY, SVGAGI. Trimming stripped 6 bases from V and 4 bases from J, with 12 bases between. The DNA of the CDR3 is TGTGCCAGCAGCCTTCAGACTTTCACCGGGGAGCTGTTTTTT. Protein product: CASSLQTFTGELFF.

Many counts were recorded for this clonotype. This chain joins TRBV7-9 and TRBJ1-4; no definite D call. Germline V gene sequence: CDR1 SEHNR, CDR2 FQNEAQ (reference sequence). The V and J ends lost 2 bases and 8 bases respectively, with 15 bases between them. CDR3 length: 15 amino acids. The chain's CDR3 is CASSLFGEKGEKLFF. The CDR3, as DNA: TGTGCCAGCAGCTTATTCGGGGAAAAGGGAGAAAAACTGTTTTTT. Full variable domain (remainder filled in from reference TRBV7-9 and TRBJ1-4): DTGVSQNPRHKITKRGQNVTFRCDPISEHNRLYWYRQTLGQGPEFLTYFQNEAQLEKSRLLSDRFSAERPKGSFSTLEIQRTEQGDSAMYLCASSLFGEKGEKLFFGSGTQLSVL.

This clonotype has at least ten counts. The CDR3 region has the DNA TGTGCCAGCTCAATCGACAGGGTAATTGTGACAGATACGCAGTATTTT. Translated: CASSIDRVIVTDTQYF. The chain employs TRBV18 and TRBJ2-3; 7 bases align to TRBD1. Trimming removed 5 bases from V and 3 bases from J; junction bases left unmatched: 11. The CDR3 runs to 16 residues. CDR1 is KGHSH and CDR2 is LQKENI in the germline V gene.

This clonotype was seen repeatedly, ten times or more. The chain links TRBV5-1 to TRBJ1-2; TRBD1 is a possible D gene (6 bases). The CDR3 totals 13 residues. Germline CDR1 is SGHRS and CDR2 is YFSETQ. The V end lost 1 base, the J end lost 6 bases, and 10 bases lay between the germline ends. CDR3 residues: CASSLTGMDGYTF. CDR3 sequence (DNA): TGCGCCAGCAGCTTGACAGGGATGGATGGCTACACCTTC.

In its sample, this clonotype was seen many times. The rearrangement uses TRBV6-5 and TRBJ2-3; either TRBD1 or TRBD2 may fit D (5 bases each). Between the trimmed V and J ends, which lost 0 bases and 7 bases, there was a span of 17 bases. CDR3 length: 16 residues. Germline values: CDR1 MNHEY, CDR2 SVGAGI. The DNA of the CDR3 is TGTGCCAGCAGTTACTCGGGGGTAGTTGGGGCTTATACGCAGTATTTT. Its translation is CASSYSGVVGAYTQYF.

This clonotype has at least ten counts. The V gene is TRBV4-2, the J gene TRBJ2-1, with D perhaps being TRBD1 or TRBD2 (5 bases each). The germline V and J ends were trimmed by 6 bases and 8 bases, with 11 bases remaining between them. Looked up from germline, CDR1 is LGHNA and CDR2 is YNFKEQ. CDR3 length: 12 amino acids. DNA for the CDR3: TGTGCCAGCAGGGGGGATGGCGATGAGCAGTTCTTC. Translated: CASRGDGDEQFF.

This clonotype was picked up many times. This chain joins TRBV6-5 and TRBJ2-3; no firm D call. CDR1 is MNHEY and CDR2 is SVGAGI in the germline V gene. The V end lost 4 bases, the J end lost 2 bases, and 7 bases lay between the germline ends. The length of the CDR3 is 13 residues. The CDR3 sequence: CASSSGPTDTQYF. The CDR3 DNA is TGTGCCAGCAGTTCCGGGCCCACAGATACGCAGTATTTT.

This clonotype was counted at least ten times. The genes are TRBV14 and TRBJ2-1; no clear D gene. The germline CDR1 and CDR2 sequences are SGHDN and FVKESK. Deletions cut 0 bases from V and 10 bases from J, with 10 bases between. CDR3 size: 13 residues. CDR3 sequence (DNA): TGTGCCAGCAGCCAAGACCGGGTGAGCGAGCAGTTCTTC. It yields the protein CASSQDRVSEQFF.

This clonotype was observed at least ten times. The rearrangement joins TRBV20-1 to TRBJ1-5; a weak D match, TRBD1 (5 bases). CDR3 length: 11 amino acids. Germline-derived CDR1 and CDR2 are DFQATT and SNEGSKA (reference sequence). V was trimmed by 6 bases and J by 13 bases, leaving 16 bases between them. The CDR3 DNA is TGCAGTGCCCGGTCGGGTAGGGGTCAGCATTTT. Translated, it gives CSARSGRGQHF.

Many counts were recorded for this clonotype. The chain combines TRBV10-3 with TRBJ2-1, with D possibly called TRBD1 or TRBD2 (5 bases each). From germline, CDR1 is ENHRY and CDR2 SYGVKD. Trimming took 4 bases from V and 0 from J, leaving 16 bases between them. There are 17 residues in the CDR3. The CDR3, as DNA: TGTGCCATCAGTGCTCCTCCGGGACGCAGCTCCTACAATGAGCAGTTCTTC. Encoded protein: CAISAPPGRSSYNEQFF.

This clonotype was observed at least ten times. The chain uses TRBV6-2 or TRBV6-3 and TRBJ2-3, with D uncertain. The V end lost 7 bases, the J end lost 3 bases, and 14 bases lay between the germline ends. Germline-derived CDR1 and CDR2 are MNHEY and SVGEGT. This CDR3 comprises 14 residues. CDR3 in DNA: TGTGCCAGCACTAGACCTCTGGAGACAGATACGCAGTATTTT. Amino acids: CASTRPLETDTQYF.

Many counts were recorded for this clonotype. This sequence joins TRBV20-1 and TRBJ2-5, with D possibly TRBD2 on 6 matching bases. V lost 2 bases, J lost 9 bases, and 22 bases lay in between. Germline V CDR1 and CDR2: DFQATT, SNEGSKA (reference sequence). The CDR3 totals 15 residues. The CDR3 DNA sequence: TGCAGTGCTAGAACCCCGGACTCGAGCTCGGGGGCCCAGTACTTC. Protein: CSARTPDSSSGAQYF.

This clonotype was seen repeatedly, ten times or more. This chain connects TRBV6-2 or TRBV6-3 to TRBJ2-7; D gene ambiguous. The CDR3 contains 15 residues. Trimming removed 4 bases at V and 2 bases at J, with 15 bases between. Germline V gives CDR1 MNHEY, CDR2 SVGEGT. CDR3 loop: CASSSMEGPTYEQYF. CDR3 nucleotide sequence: TGTGCCAGCAGTTCCATGGAAGGACCCACCTACGAGCAGTACTTC.

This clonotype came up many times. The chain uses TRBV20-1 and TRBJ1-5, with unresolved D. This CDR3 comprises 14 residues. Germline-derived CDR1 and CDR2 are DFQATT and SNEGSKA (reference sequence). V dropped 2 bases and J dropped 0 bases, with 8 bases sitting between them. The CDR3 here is CSARSGISNQPQHF. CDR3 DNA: TGCAGTGCTAGATCGGGGATTAGCAATCAGCCCCAGCATTTT.

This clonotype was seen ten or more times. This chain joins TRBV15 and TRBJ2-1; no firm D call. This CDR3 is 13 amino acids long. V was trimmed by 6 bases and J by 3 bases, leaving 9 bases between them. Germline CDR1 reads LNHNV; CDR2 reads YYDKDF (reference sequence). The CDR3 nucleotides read TGTGCCACCAGGACATCATACTACAATGAGCAGTTCTTC. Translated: CATRTSYYNEQFF.

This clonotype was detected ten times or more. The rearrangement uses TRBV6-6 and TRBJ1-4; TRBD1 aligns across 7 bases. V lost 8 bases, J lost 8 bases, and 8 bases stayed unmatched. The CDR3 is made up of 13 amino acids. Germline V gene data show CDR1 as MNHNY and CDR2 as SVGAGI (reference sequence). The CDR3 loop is CASGRQGGEKLFF. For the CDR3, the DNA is TGTGCCAGCGGTCGACAGGGCGGGGAAAAACTGTTTTTT.

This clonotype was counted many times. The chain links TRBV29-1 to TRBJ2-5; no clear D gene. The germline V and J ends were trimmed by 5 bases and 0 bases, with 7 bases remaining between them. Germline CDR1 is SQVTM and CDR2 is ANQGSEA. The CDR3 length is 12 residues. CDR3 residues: CSVRRDQETQYF. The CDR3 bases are TGCAGCGTTAGACGGGACCAAGAGACCCAGTACTTC. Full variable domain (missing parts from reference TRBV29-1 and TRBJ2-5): SAVISQKPSRDICQRGTSLTIQCQVDSQVTMMFWYRQQPGQSLTLIATANQGSEATYESGFVIDKFPISRPNLTFSTLTVSNMSPEDSSIYLCSVRRDQETQYFGPGTRLLVL.